This passage covers 19 T cell receptor beta chains from one sample sequenced in a study of T cells after yellow fever vaccination. In TCRdb, the 5' RACE reads were re-called with MiXCR into one record per CDR3 protein. The table shows approximately 510,000 distinct CDR3 sequences, with 21% occurring only once. Specimen: PBMCs, collected about 20 days after the first yellow fever vaccination. Source of these receptors: a man between 18 and 29 years old who received the YFV17D yellow fever vaccine.

The genes are TRBV5-1 and TRBJ1-6; a possible D gene is TRBD1 (5 bases). V was trimmed by 2 bases and J by 13 bases, leaving 13 bases between them. Germline V gene data show CDR1 as SGHRS and CDR2 as YFSETQ. The CDR3 contains 13 residues. CDR3 protein: CASSFETGTPLHF. The CDR3 DNA reads TGCGCCAGCAGCTTCGAAACCGGGACCCCCCTCCACTTT.

The chain couples TRBV28 to TRBJ1-2; 8 bases align to TRBD1. Germline-derived CDR1 and CDR2 are MDHEN and SYDVKM. CDR3 length equals 18 residues. Trimming at V came to 7 bases and at J to 5 bases, leaving 21 bases not matched to a gene. CDR3 coding DNA: TGTGCCAGCATTAGATATCTGACAGGGGACCTGCCCCAATATGGCTACACCTTC. It encodes CASIRYLTGDLPQYGYTF.

The V and J genes are TRBV27 and TRBJ2-3, with 8 positions matching TRBD1. Germline V gives CDR1 MNHEY, CDR2 SMNVEV (reference sequence). The V segment lost 3 bases and the J segment 6 bases; nucleotides outside the gene matches: 5. The CDR3 has 14 amino acids. The CDR3 DNA follows: TGTGCCAGCAGTTTTTACAGGGGGTCGGATACGCAGTATTTT. It specifies CASSFYRGSDTQYF.

In this sample, this clonotype turned up a few times. The DNA of the CDR3 is TGTGCCAGCAGCGCGCCGGGGGAAAAACTGTTTTTT. It yields the protein CASSAPGEKLFF. J is TRBJ1-4 and V is TRBV9; D unresolved. The V end was cut by 3 bases, the J end by 8 bases, with 8 bases between. Germline CDR1 is SGDLS and CDR2 is YYNGEE. There are 12 residues in the CDR3.

As DNA, the CDR3 is TGTGCCAGCAGTTATGGAGGGGCCGATGAAAAACTGTTTTTT. This translates into CASSYGGADEKLFF. V gene TRBV6-5 combines with J gene TRBJ1-4, with D possibly TRBD1 on 5 matching bases. Trimming took off 3 bases at V and 6 bases at J, with 11 bases between the two ends. This CDR3 comprises 14 residues. CDR1 MNHEY and CDR2 SVGAGI come from the germline V gene.

In this sample, this clonotype turned up many times. The J gene is TRBJ2-7, the V gene TRBV5-4; 8 bases fit TRBD2. The length of the CDR3 is 14 residues. The germline gives CDR1 SGHNT, CDR2 YYREEE (reference sequence). The V gene end was trimmed by 2 bases and the J gene end by 6 bases; junction bases not matched to a gene: 7. The DNA for the CDR3 is TGTGCCAGCAGCTTCGGGGGGGCGGATAGCGAGCAGTACTTC. As protein: CASSFGGADSEQYF.

This clonotype was detected ten times or more. The gene calls are TRBV28 and TRBJ1-2, with a tentative D call TRBD1 (5 bases). CDR1 is MDHEN, CDR2 SYDVKM, per germline. V shed 2 bases and J shed 4 bases, with 8 bases lying between them. The CDR3 loop spans 13 amino acids. CDR3 sequence: CASSLGRGYGYTF. CDR3 nucleotides: TGTGCCAGCAGTTTAGGGAGGGGCTATGGCTACACCTTC.

This chain joins TRBV7-9 and TRBJ2-3, with D perhaps matching TRBD1 (5 bases). The germline gives CDR1 SEHNR, CDR2 FQNEAQ (reference sequence). The CDR3 length is 15 residues. V lost 5 bases and J 3 bases, leaving 15 bases between the germline ends. The CDR3 is CASSLRRGWTDTQYF. CDR3 DNA: TGTGCCAGCAGCCTTAGAAGGGGCTGGACAGATACGCAGTATTTT.

Only a few counts were recorded for this clonotype. V is TRBV11-1 and J is TRBJ2-5, with 8 bases fitting TRBD2. The V gene end was trimmed by 3 bases and the J gene end by 3 bases; junction bases not matched to a gene: 18. The CDR3 covers 19 residues. CDR1 and CDR2 (germline): SGHAT, FQDESV (reference sequence). The CDR3 DNA sequence: TGTGCCAGCAGCTTTCCATTTATAGCGGGGCGAAGATCAGAAGAGACCCAGTACTTC. Encoded protein: CASSFPFIAGRRSEETQYF.

The chain uses TRBV7-9 and TRBJ1-5, with no clear D. The germline V and J ends were trimmed by 5 bases and 3 bases, with 14 bases remaining between them. Germline CDR1 and CDR2: SEHNR and FQNEAQ (reference sequence). The CDR3 length is 15 residues. CDR3 coding DNA: TGTGCCAGCAGCCCACAAGGCGGCACCAATCAGCCCCAGCATTTT. It is translated as CASSPQGGTNQPQHF. Together with reference TRBV7-9 and TRBJ1-5, the CDR3 gives the full variable domain: DTGVSQNPRHKITKRGQNVTFRCDPISEHNRLYWYRQTLGQGPEFLTYFQNEAQLEKSRLLSDRFSAERPKGSFSTLEIQRTEQGDSAMYLCASSPQGGTNQPQHFGDGTRLSIL.

The V call is TRBV3-1, the J call TRBJ2-7; D not certain. The CDR3 length is 14 residues. Germline V CDR1 and CDR2: LGHDT, YNNKEL (reference sequence). The V gene lost 5 bases and the J gene lost 1 base, with 12 bases spanning the gap. The CDR3 here is CASSKNDGSYEQYF. As DNA, the CDR3 is TGTGCCAGCAGCAAAAACGACGGATCCTACGAGCAGTACTTC.

The genes are TRBV6-1 and TRBJ1-5, with 9 positions matching TRBD1. The CDR3 length is 16 residues. The trim removed 6 bases at V and 4 bases at J, leaving 10 bases unmatched. Germline V gene data show CDR1 as MNHNS and CDR2 as SASEGT. This chain's CDR3 is CASRPQGAFRNQPQHF. DNA for the CDR3: TGTGCCAGCAGACCACAGGGGGCGTTTAGGAATCAGCCCCAGCATTTT.

This clonotype was seen only a few times. This chain connects TRBV10-3 to TRBJ2-3, with D tentatively TRBD1 (6 bases). The germline CDR1 and CDR2 sequences are ENHRY and SYGVKD. V was trimmed by 0 bases and J by 6 bases, leaving 13 bases between them. The CDR3 is 15 residues long. The CDR3 here is CAISESTRGSDTQYF. Here the CDR3 DNA reads TGTGCCATCAGTGAGTCGACAAGGGGGTCGGATACGCAGTATTTT.

This clonotype was counted only a few times. The chain recombines TRBV3-1 with TRBJ1-5; D uncertain. This CDR3 is built from 13 residues. CDR1 LGHDT and CDR2 YNNKEL come from the germline V gene (reference sequence). The germline V and J ends were trimmed by 0 bases and 9 bases, with 9 bases remaining between them. The CDR3 nucleotides read TGTGCCAGCAGCCAAGATTACGGGCGGCCCCAGCATTTT. It codes for CASSQDYGRPQHF.

The chain couples TRBV11-1 to TRBJ2-1, with 11 bases that match TRBD2. The germline gives CDR1 SGHAT, CDR2 FQDESV (reference sequence). With 10 bases clipped from V and 9 bases from J, the junction kept 29 bases outside the gene matches. The CDR3 is 20 amino acids. CDR3 loop: CATSGASSFLAGGLVREQFF. In DNA form, the CDR3 reads TGTGCCACCTCTGGCGCCAGCAGCTTCTTAGCGGGGGGGCTGGTTCGTGAGCAGTTCTTC.

The V gene is TRBV20-1, the J gene TRBJ2-3; possibly TRBD1 or TRBD2 for D (5 bases each). Germline V gives CDR1 DFQATT, CDR2 SNEGSKA (reference sequence). CDR3 length: 15 amino acids. V dropped 3 bases and J dropped 1 base, with 14 bases sitting between them. DNA of the CDR3: TGCAGTGCTAGCGGGGCCCCTGTGGGCACAGATACGCAGTATTTT. It codes for CSASGAPVGTDTQYF.

V gene TRBV4-1 combines with J gene TRBJ1-1; no definite D call. Germline CDR1 MGHRA, CDR2 YSYEKL. Trimming removed 0 bases at V and 10 bases at J, with 12 bases between. The CDR3 runs 13 residues. The CDR3 bases are TGCGCCAGCAGCCAAGAACTGGATCGTGGAGCTTTCTTT. This codes for CASSQELDRGAFF.

The chain uses TRBV25-1 and TRBJ2-2; the D call may be TRBD1 or TRBD2 (6 bases each). Germline CDR1 and CDR2: MGHDK and SYGVNS. Between the trimmed V and J ends, which lost 11 bases and 4 bases, there was a span of 11 bases. The CDR3 covers 12 residues. The DNA of the CDR3 is TGTGCCCCGGGGGCGCGCACCGGGGAGCTGTTTTTT. Protein product: CAPGARTGELFF. The entire variable domain, with the rest obtained from reference TRBV25-1 and TRBJ2-2, is as follows: EADIYQTPRYLVIGTGKKITLECSQTMGHDKMYWYQQDPGMELHLIHYSYGVNSTEKGDLSSESTVSRIRTEHFPLTLESARPSHTSQYLCAPGARTGELFFGEGSRLTVL.

This clonotype was detected ten times or more. At one end the junction does not follow the germline gene, possibly because of a read error. The chain recombines TRBV5-1 with TRBJ2-1; 12 bases align to TRBD2. CDR1 is SGHRS and CDR2 is YFSETQ in the germline V gene. The CDR3 loop spans 15 amino acids. This CDR3 reads CASSPGTSGYNEQFF. CDR3 bases: TGTGCCAGCAGCCCGGGGACTAGCGGGTACAATGAGCAGTTCTTC.